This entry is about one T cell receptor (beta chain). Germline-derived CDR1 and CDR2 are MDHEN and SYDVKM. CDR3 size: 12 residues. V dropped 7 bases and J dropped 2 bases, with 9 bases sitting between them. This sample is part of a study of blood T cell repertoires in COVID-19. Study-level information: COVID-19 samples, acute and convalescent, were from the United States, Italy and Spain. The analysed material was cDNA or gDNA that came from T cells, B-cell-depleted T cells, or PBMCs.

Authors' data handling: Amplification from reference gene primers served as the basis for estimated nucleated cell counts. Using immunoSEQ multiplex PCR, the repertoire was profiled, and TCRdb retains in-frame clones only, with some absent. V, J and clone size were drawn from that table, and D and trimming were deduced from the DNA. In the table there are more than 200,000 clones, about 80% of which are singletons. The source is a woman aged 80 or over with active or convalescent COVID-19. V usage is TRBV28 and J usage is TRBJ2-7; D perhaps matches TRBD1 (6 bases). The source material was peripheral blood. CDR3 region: CASMGHTYEQYF. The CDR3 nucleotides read TGTGCCAGCATGGGACATACCTACGAGCAGTACTTC.